Listed below are T cell receptor beta chains from one sample, sequenced in a study of blood T cell repertoires in COVID-19. TCRdb's table, derived via immunoSEQ multiplex PCR, lists solely in-frame clones and lacks some. The data contain approximately 530,000 clones, 70% to 90% of them seen just once; the ten biggest clones take up roughly 8.3%. Sequences were obtained from peripheral blood. These receptors were collected from a woman aged 50 to 65 with COVID-19, enrolled during active disease. CDR3s include the opening cysteine and the closing phenylalanine or tryptophan. A D gene is named only where the DNA matches it firmly. Expanded clones get a size class; other rows say once, few or many, or leave the size out.

TRBJ2-2,once,TRBD1,TRBV10-3,CAISSLLTGPTGELFF,TGTGCCATCAGCTCGTTATTGACAGGGCCAACCGGGGAGCTGTTTTTT
TRBJ2-1,-,-,TRBV9,CASSVGKGVNEQFF,TGTGCCAGCAGCGTAGGAAAGGGGGTTAATGAGCAGTTCTTC
TRBJ1-5,-,-,TRBV19,CASMGGPANQPQHF,TGTGCCAGTATGGGGGGGCCAGCCAATCAGCCCCAGCATTTT
TRBJ2-3,-,TRBD1,TRBV5-1,CASSSSTGSTDTQYF,TGCGCCAGCAGCTCCTCGACAGGGAGCACAGATACGCAGTATTTT
TRBJ2-4,-,TRBD1,TRBV4-1,CASSQSGTARNIQYF,TGCGCCAGCAGCCAATCCGGGACAGCGAGGAACATTCAGTACTTC
TRBJ2-3,-,-,TRBV28,CASFRDTQAGDTQYF,TGTGCCAGCTTCAGGGACACCCAAGCCGGAGATACGCAGTATTTT
TRBJ2-3,-,TRBD2,TRBV2,CASSDRRGGIGDTQYF,TGTGCCAGCAGTGATAGGCGGGGGGGCATCGGAGATACGCAGTATTTT
TRBJ2-5,-,TRBD1,TRBV7-8,CASSHRDRGQETQYF,TGTGCCAGCAGCCACCGGGACAGGGGGCAGGAGACCCAGTACTTC
TRBJ1-1,once,-,TRBV19,CASKPHTGIRLEAFF,TGTGCCAGTAAGCCCCACACAGGAATCCGCCTCGAAGCTTTCTTT
TRBJ2-7,-,-,TRBV29-1,CSAVISYEQYF,TGCAGCGCCGTAATATCCTACGAGCAGTACTTC
TRBJ1-2,-,TRBD1,TRBV5-1,CASSPGTGGIYGYTF,TGCGCCAGCAGCCCCGGGACAGGGGGTATCTATGGCTACACCTTC
TRBJ1-1,-,TRBD1,TRBV5-1,CASSKDRTEAFF,TGCGCCAGCAGCAAGGACAGGACTGAAGCTTTCTTT
TRBJ2-1,-,TRBD1,TRBV27,CASRFRTGTVYNEQFF,TGTGCCAGCCGGTTCCGAACCGGGACAGTGTACAATGAGCAGTTCTTC
TRBJ1-5,-,-,TRBV5-1,CASSVEGGARDNQPQHF,TGCGCCAGCAGCGTGGAGGGTGGGGCAAGAGACAATCAGCCCCAGCATTTT
TRBJ1-1,once,-,TRBV10-3,CAIRQGMNTEAFF,TGTGCCATCAGACAGGGCATGAACACTGAAGCTTTCTTT
TRBJ2-1,-,-,TRBV11-2,CASSLSYHEQFF,TGTGCCAGCAGCTTAAGCTACCATGAGCAGTTCTTC
TRBJ2-7,-,TRBD2,TRBV29-1,CSVSRPGLAGGGEQYF,TGCAGCGTTTCTCGTCCGGGACTAGCGGGGGGCGGCGAGCAGTACTTC
TRBJ1-2,-,TRBD1,TRBV6-5,CASAGTGDMDYGYTF,TGTGCCAGCGCCGGGACAGGGGATATGGACTATGGCTACACCTTC
TRBJ1-2,-,TRBD1,TRBV19,CASGSTGVNYGYTF,TGTGCCAGTGGTTCGACAGGGGTGAACTATGGCTACACCTTC
TRBJ2-1,-,-,TRBV11-2,CASSQLDREQFF,TGTGCCAGCAGCCAATTAGATCGAGAGCAGTTCTTC
TRBJ2-1,-,-,TRBV5-1,CASSLDSFYNEQFF,TGCGCCAGCAGCTTGGACTCTTTCTACAATGAGCAGTTCTTC
TRBJ2-7,-,-,TRBV18,CASSALSAYEQYF,TGTGCCAGCTCAGCTCTGAGTGCCTACGAGCAGTACTTC
TRBJ1-1,-,-,TRBV7-2,CASSAQEGLSTEAFF,TGTGCCAGCAGCGCCCAGGAGGGACTCAGCACTGAAGCTTTCTTT
TRBJ1-1,-,-,TRBV19,CASRTQVGNTEAFF,TGTGCCAGTAGGACCCAGGTCGGCAACACTGAAGCTTTCTTT
TRBJ2-3,-,-,TRBV7-3,CASSVGGGQDTQYF,TGTGCCAGCTCAGTGGGCGGGGGACAAGATACGCAGTATTTT